In its sample, the clone carrying this TCR beta chain was seen a few times. This sample was taken from a study of blood T cell repertoires in COVID-19. Study details: T cells, B-cell-depleted T cells, or PBMCs provided the cDNA or gDNA that served as material.

Authors' methods: Amplification with reference gene primers provided the estimates of nucleated cell counts. Clones were sequenced by immunoSEQ multiplex PCR, and TCRdb holds only the in-frame ones, with some missing. V and J calls and clone size are those listed in that table; D and trimming were worked out from the DNA. Of approximately 100,000 clones listed, approximately 93% are singletons. Germline CDR1 is MNHNS and CDR2 is SASEGT. The V gene lost 3 bases and the J gene lost 7 bases, with 6 bases spanning the gap. The CDR3 is 12 residues long. This TCR derives from a man between 60 and 75 years old with acute or convalescent COVID-19. This sequence joins TRBV6-1 and TRBJ2-2; D unresolved. Sequenced: peripheral blood. The CDR3 spells CASSDIGGELFF. The CDR3 DNA sequence: TGTGCCAGCAGTGATATCGGCGGGGAGCTGTTTTTT.